A selection of T cell receptor beta chains follows, all from one sample in a study of shared clonotypes between healthy human individuals. The table came from immunoSEQ multiplex PCR; TCRdb's copy has only in-frame clones and leaves some out. The data show 2 million to 3 million clones, 90% to 95% seen once. Sequencing was carried out using naive CD4+ T cells sorted from blood. The receptors were gathered from a man younger than 30 in good health. Both conserved end residues are trimmed from each CDR3.

V	J	CDR3
TRBV14	TRBJ2-3	ASSQVQQGDTQY
TRBV4-3	TRBJ2-7	ASSQDPSGTWNEQY
TRBV5-4	TRBJ2-2	ASSPDTGELF
TRBV15	TRBJ2-2	ATSRGASNTGELF
TRBV27	TRBJ1-6	ASRPDRGLLSYNSPLH
TRBV14	TRBJ2-5	ASSVRDREEETQY
TRBV4-3	TRBJ1-1	ASSLAQGTEAF
TRBV6-5	TRBJ2-1	ASLLDSRLYNEQF
TRBV5-3	TRBJ2-7	ARGSGGWGHEQY
TRBV7-4	TRBJ1-4	ASSWARTGEVATNEKLF
TRBV6-5	TRBJ1-6	ASSQEEPMISPLH
TRBV2	TRBJ1-6	ASSGQGVRNH
TRBV5-4	TRBJ2-1	ASSLVAGGGSNEQF
TRBV21-1	TRBJ2-7	ASSKAGGQGEHEQY
TRBV18	TRBJ2-6	ASSPQVSSGANVLT
TRBV30	TRBJ2-7	AWSVYYEQY
TRBV6-5	TRBJ1-2	ASSFGTGGVGYT